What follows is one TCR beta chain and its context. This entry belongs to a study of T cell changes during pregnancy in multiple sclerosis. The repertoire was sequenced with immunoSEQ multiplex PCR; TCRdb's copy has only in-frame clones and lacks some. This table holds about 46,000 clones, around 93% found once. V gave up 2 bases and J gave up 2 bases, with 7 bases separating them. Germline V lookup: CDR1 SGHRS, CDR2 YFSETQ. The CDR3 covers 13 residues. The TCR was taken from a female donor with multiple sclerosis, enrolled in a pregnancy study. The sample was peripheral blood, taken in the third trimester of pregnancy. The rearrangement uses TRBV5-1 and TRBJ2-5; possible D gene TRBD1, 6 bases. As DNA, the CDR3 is TGCGCCAGCAGCTTCGGACAGCAAGAGACCCAGTACTTC. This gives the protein CASSFGQQETQYF.